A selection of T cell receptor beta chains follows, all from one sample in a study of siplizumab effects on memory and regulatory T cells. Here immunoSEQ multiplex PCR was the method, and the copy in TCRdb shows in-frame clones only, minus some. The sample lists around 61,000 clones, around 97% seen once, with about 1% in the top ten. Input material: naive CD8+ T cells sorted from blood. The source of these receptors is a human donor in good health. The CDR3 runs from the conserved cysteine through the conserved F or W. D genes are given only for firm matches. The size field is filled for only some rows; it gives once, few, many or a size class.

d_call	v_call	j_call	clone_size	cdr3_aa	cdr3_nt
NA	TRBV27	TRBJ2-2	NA	CASSLGSYAGELFF	TGTGCCAGCAGTTTAGGCAGTTACGCCGGGGAGCTGTTTTTT
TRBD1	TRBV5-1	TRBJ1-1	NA	CASSLDAWTGNTEAFF	TGCGCCAGCAGCTTGGATGCTTGGACAGGGAACACTGAAGCTTTCTTT
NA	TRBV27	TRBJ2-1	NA	CASSLLEGTLDNEQFF	TGTGCCAGCAGCCTCTTGGAGGGCACGCTGGACAATGAGCAGTTCTTC
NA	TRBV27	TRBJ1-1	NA	CASSLDTLNTEAFF	TGTGCCAGCAGTTTAGACACCTTGAACACTGAAGCTTTCTTT
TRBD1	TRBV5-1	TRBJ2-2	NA	CASSFGQGATGELFF	TGCGCCAGCAGCTTTGGACAGGGGGCCACCGGGGAGCTGTTTTTT
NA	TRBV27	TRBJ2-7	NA	CASSLFANYYEQYF	TGTGCCAGCAGTTTATTCGCTAATTACTACGAGCAGTACTTC
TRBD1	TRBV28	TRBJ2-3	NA	CASSTSTGGGTDTQYF	TGTGCCAGCAGTACCTCGACAGGGGGCGGAACAGATACGCAGTATTTT
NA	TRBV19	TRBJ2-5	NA	CASSVARGPYQETQYF	TGTGCCAGTAGTGTAGCAAGGGGCCCGTACCAAGAGACCCAGTACTTC
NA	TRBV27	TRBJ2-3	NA	CASSSPGTQYF	TGTGCCAGCTCCTCGCCGGGTACGCAGTATTTT
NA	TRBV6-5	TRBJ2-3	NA	CASSYLGADTQYF	TGTGCCAGCAGTTATTTAGGGGCAGATACGCAGTATTTT
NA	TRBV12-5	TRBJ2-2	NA	CASGSHRITGELFF	TGTGCTAGTGGTTCTCACAGGATTACCGGGGAGCTGTTTTTT
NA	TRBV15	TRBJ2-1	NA	CATSSSERRPYNEQFF	TGTGCCACCAGCAGTAGCGAGAGAAGGCCCTACAATGAGCAGTTCTTC
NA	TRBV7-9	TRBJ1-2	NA	CASSFFEGYGYTF	TGTGCCAGCAGCTTTTTTGAAGGCTATGGCTACACCTTC
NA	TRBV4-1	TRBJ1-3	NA	CASSQDRMSGNTIYF	TGCGCCAGCAGCCAAGATCGGATGAGTGGAAACACCATATATTTT
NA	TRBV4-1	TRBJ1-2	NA	CASSQGSRTPNYGYTF	TGCGCCAGCAGCCAAGGCTCCCGGACACCTAACTATGGCTACACCTTC
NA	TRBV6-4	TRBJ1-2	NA	CASSDGNNYGYTF	TGTGCCAGCAGTGACGGAAATAACTATGGCTACACCTTC
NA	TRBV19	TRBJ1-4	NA	CASRERGFSNEKLFF	TGTGCCAGTAGGGAGAGGGGTTTTTCTAATGAAAAACTGTTTTTT
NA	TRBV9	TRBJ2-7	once	CASSPNGYEQYF	TGTGCCAGCAGCCCCAACGGTTACGAGCAGTACTTC
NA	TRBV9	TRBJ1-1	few	CASSVGTSEAFF	TGTGCCAGCAGCGTAGGGACATCTGAAGCTTTCTTT
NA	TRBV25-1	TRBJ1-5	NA	CASSERGSNQPQHF	TGTGCCAGCAGTGAACGGGGAAGCAATCAGCCCCAGCATTTT
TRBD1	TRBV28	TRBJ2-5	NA	CASRTGGSYETQYF	TGTGCCAGCCGGACAGGGGGCTCTTATGAGACCCAGTACTTC
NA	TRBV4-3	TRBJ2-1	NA	CASSQDLTDYYNEQFF	TGCGCCAGCAGCCAAGATCTGACAGACTACTACAATGAGCAGTTCTTC